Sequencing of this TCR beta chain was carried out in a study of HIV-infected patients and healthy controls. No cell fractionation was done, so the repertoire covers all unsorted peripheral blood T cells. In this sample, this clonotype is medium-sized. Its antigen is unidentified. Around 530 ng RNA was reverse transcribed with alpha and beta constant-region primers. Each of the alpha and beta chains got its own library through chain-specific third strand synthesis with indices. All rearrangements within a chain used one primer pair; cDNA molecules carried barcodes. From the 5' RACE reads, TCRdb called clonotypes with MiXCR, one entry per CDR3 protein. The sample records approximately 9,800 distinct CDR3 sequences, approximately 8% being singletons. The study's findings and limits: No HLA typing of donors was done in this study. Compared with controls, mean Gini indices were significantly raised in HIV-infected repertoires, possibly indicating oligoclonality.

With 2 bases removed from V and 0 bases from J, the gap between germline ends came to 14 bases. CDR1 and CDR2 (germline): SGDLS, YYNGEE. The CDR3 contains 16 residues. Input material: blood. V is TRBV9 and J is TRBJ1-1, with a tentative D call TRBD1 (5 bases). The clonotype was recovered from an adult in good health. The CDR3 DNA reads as TGTGCCAGCAGCGTCGGTCCCGGGACCTTGAACACTGAAGCTTTCTTT. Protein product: CASSVGPGTLNTEAFF.